This T cell receptor (beta chain) was identified in a study of CD8+CD57+ T cells in acquired aplastic anemia. Whole-study context: Sorted CD4+ and CD8+ cells gave a mean 3.2 ug DNA, range about 0.19 to 27.4 ug. Findings and caveats of the study: Between the patient and control groups, CD8+ Simpson's diversity did not differ significantly. Patients and controls shared twenty-nine CD8+ CDR3 sequences.

There are 14 residues in the CDR3. Germline CDR1 reads SGDLS; CDR2 reads YYNGEE. To note about this clonotype: Antigen specificity is unknown. A much larger clone lies one base from this, so it may be a read error.

CD8+CD57+ cell expansion had been shown by flow cytometry in patients chosen for sequencing. With no exception, the patients had severe acquired aplastic anemia. Genomic DNA was employed as the template in profiling TCR beta VDJ and CDR3. MiXCR, run by TCRdb on the reads, gives a single entry per CDR3 protein. The repertoire holds approximately 180,000 distinct CDR3 sequences, 40% to 50% seen once, with about 1% in the top ten. The genes are TRBV9 and TRBJ1-5, with D perhaps TRBD1 (5 bases). Sequencing input: sorted CD4+, CD8+, or CD8+CD57+ T cells (not recorded which) from PBMCs. The TCR comes from a human donor with aplastic anemia. The CDR3 sequence is CAGSGDGSNQPQHF. The CDR3 DNA sequence: TGTGCCGGCAGCGGGGACGGGAGCAATCAGCCCCAGCATTTT.